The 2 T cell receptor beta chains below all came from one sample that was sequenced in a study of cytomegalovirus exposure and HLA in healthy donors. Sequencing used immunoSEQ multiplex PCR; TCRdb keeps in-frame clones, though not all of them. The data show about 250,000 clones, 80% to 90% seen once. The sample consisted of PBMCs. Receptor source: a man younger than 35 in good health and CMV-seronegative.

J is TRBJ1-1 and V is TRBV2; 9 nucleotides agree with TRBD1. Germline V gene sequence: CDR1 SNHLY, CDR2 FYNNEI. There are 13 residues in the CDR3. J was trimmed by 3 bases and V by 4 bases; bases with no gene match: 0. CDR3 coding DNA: TGTGCCAGCAGTGGACAGGGGGACACTGAAGCTTTCTTT. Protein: CASSGQGDTEAFF.

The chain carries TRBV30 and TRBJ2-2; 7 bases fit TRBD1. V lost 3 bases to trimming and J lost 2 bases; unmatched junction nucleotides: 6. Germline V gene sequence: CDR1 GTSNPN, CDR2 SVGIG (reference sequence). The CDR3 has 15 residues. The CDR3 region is CAWRTQGVNTGELFF. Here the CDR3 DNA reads TGTGCCTGGAGGACCCAGGGGGTCAACACCGGGGAGCTGTTTTTT.